Described below is a single TCR beta chain sequence and its context. Its antigen is not yet known. Base-call qualities are not available, and no considerably larger clone is one nucleotide away. The CDR3 spans 15 residues, from the cysteine through the phenylalanine. The sequence is cut down to CDR3 DNA, 45 bases in frame from base 1. V was cut back by 2 bases and J by 3 bases, leaving a gap of 14 bases between them. According to the germline V gene, CDR1 reads SGHTA and CDR2 reads FQGTGA. The donors were roughly 40 Caucasian individuals from Russia, aged roughly 6 to 100 years, who were systemically healthy. Each donor gave 8 to 10 milliliters of peripheral blood, drawn into EDTA-treated Vacutainer tubes. Ficoll-Paque density-gradient centrifugation was used to isolate PBMCs, with at least 7 million per sample. Total RNA, at least 5 micrograms per sample, was extracted from PBMCs with Trizol reagent. Naive CD45RAhigh/CD27high T cell percentages were measured by flow cytometry on a PBMC aliquot from every donor.

The data originate from a study of blood T cells in healthy people across ages (dated by TCRdb to between 2014 and 2017). Looking at the study overall: In model experiments, template switching captured about one uniquely barcoded TCR beta cDNA molecule for every two T cells. Using deep sequencing normalized with unique cDNA molecular identifiers, the study measured how TCR beta repertoire diversity changes with age. Donors were grouped into four age groups: young (average approximately 15 years), middle-aged (under 40), aged (over 55) and long-lived (about 90). To avoid experimental bias, donors of different ages were distributed randomly across sequencing lanes. Two additional independent replicas of 1 million unique cDNA reads from the same blood draw were analyzed for two donors (one aged 18 to 29 and one aged 80 or older). Here is what the overall study found, with its caveats: Observed TCR beta diversity per million T cells fell roughly linearly with age, and a significant reduction was already apparent by age around 36. Because donor CMV infection status was unknown, age-related changes in expanded clonotypes were potentially confounded. Compared with the aged group, the long-lived group had more naive CD4+ T cells, fewer expanded clones and increased TCR diversity, a pattern suggesting age selection. Since profiling was done on bulk unsorted PBMCs, naive and antigen-experienced compartments could not be conclusively compared. The percentage of naive T cells measured by flow cytometry correlated strongly with observed TCR beta diversity. Total diversity estimates from one million sequenced T cells were considered lower bounds and underestimates.

The method was 5' RACE. For sequencing, an Illumina HiSeq 2500 was employed. A second PCR of roughly 6 to 12 cycles was performed with a sample-barcoded 5' primer and a J-beta primer mix. A unique molecular identifier was introduced onto each TCR beta cDNA molecule by a template-switch 5' adaptor carrying 12 random nucleotides. Each sample yielded at least 3 million CDR3-containing paired-end reads. The Mint cDNA synthesis kit, primed by a TRBC-specific oligonucleotide, was used to synthesize first-strand cDNA from all RNA. After uracil-DNA glycosylase treatment, a first 18-cycle PCR used universal primers M1SS and BC2_uni_R on all cDNA. The study's processing was this. For normalization, 1 million high-quality reads, each with a distinct molecular identifier, were randomly selected from each sample. Instead of being binned into consensus sequences, reads with shared molecular identifiers were discarded. CDR3 identification, clonotype clustering and error correction used MiTCR with a Q25 quality threshold and the strictest error-elimination algorithm. A nonparametric unseen species model using Euler transformation provided a lower-bound estimate of total TCR beta diversity. TCRdb reprocessed the public reads (quality trimming at Q25 with fastp, clone calling with MiXCR) and kept in-frame beta chains. When rows share a CDR3 protein, they turn into one entry using the most common DNA and genes. TCRdb assigned the V and J calls; the authors' analysis was not used. Counted in this sample were more than 1 million distinct CDR3 sequences; 35% to 55% of them appeared once. The ten biggest clones cover under 20% of the sample.

The chain links TRBV7-3 with TRBJ2-7; TRBD2 might be the D gene, on 5 matching bases. The receptor was derived from a woman aged 55 to 70 in good health. The sequencing input was blood. The DNA sequence is TGTGCCAGCAGCTTATTTCGCGGGCCCCACTACGAGCAGTACTTC. Translated, it reads CASSLFRGPHYEQYF.